The 12 T cell receptor beta chains below were found in one sample sequenced in a study of regulatory T cells in long-lasting Graves disease. Time point indicated: persistent/refractory GD, antithyroid drugs over 5 years with positive TRAb. Researchers made the TCR library from RNA that was extracted from PBMCs. Investigators prepared the TCR beta libraries by applying iRepertoire HTBI primers and Arm-PCR of CDR3 regions. Using its own MiXCR run on the multiplex PCR reads, TCRdb lists one record per CDR3 protein. The sample has 400,000 to 600,000 distinct CDR3 sequences, 20% to 25% seen once. The sample was peripheral blood mononuclear cells (PBMCs), taken when the disease was refractory, from a patient treated with antithyroid drugs. Receptors were obtained from a female donor with Graves disease.

This clonotype was detected ten times or more. The chain uses TRBV3-1 and TRBJ1-5; no definite D call. The V gene lost 6 bases and the J gene lost 5 bases, with 14 bases spanning the gap. This CDR3 is built from 14 residues. Germline CDR1 and CDR2: LGHDT and YNNKEL (reference sequence). CDR3 sequence (DNA): TGTGCCAGCAGGGAGGGTCCTCGCCATCAGCCCCAGCATTTT. Translating it yields CASREGPRHQPQHF.

Many counts were recorded for this clonotype. V and J are TRBV28 and TRBJ1-2; TRBD1 might be the D (5 bases). Per germline, CDR1 MDHEN and CDR2 SYDVKM. V gave up 7 bases and J gave up 5 bases, with 17 bases separating them. This CDR3 contains 14 residues. The CDR3: CASNRPGPGYGYTF. CDR3 DNA: TGTGCCAGCAACCGACCGGGACCGGGTTATGGCTACACCTTC.

This clonotype has just a few counts. V gene TRBV11-2 combines with J gene TRBJ2-1; 9 bases match TRBD2. Germline values: CDR1 SGHAT, CDR2 FQNNGV. J lost 6 bases, V lost 1 base, and 4 bases had no gene match. The CDR3 covers 15 residues. The CDR3 DNA follows: TGTGCCAGCAGCTTAGGGGCGGGAGGGATCAATGAGCAGTTCTTC. Translating it yields CASSLGAGGINEQFF.

This clonotype was found a few times. An end of the junction differs from the germline gene, which may be a read error. This sequence joins TRBV2 and TRBJ2-7, with D perhaps TRBD1 (5 bases). The CDR3 has 15 amino acids. The germline gives CDR1 SNHLY, CDR2 FYNNEI. CDR3 amino acids: CASSQTGLSSYEQYF. Here the CDR3 DNA reads TGCGCCAGCAGCCAAACAGGCCTGAGCTCCTACGAGCAGTACTTC.

This clonotype turned up a few times. The chain joins TRBV29-1 to TRBJ1-3; D is perhaps TRBD1 (6 bases). The CDR3 loop spans 16 amino acids. In germline, CDR1 is SQVTM, CDR2 ANQGSEA. The ends were cut back, 5 bases at V and 1 base at J, with 18 bases in the middle. The CDR3 DNA is TGCAGCGTTACCCACCCTGGGGGCCCTTCTGGAAACACCATATATTTT. Its protein product is CSVTHPGGPSGNTIYF.

V usage is TRBV30 and J usage is TRBJ1-1; D is possibly TRBD1 (5 bases). Trimming stripped 4 bases from V and 0 bases from J, with 6 bases between. CDR1 and CDR2 from the germline V gene are GTSNPN and SVGIG (reference sequence). The length of the CDR3 is 12 residues. CDR3 sequence reads: CAWMGLNTEAFF. The CDR3 bases are TGTGCCTGGATGGGACTGAACACTGAAGCTTTCTTT.

Only a few counts were recorded for this clonotype. The gene calls are TRBV19 and TRBJ1-2, with unresolved D. Trimming left V 6 bases short and J 7 bases short, with 12 bases between. Germline assignment: CDR1 LNHDA and CDR2 SQIVND (reference sequence). The CDR3 contains 12 residues. The CDR3 sequence is CASSHRGRGYTF. DNA of the CDR3: TGTGCCAGTAGCCACCGGGGTCGTGGCTACACCTTC. Looking up the rest from reference TRBV19 and TRBJ1-2 gives the full variable domain: DGGITQSPKYLFRKEGQNVTLSCEQNLNHDAMYWYRQDPGQGLRLIYYSQIVNDFQKGDIAEGYSVSREKKESFPLTVTSAQKNPTAFYLCASSHRGRGYTFGSGTRLTVV.

The chain links TRBV6-1 to TRBJ1-1; D is perhaps TRBD1 (5 bases). This CDR3 has 14 amino acids. Trimming shortened V by 6 bases and J by 4 bases, and 15 bases separated the two germline ends. Germline V gives CDR1 MNHNS, CDR2 SASEGT. The CDR3 loop reads CASRLMGRITEAFF. The CDR3 DNA is TGTGCCAGCAGACTAATGGGACGGATCACTGAAGCTTTCTTT.

This clonotype was detected ten times or more. V and J are TRBV24-1 and TRBJ2-7; 9 bases align to TRBD1. V trimming: 4 bases; J trimming: 4 bases; junction bases outside the gene matches: 13. This CDR3 has 17 residues. The V gene's germline CDR1 is KGHDR and CDR2 SFDVKD. The CDR3 DNA reads as TGTGCCACCAGTGAGGGACAAAAAGGGACAGGGAGGTACGAGCAGTACTTC. Its translation: CATSEGQKGTGRYEQYF.

The table lists this clonotype with many counts. Here the CDR3 reads CASSYGSTRETQYF. The CDR3, as DNA: TGTGCCAGCAGCTACGGGTCCACGAGAGAGACCCAGTACTTC. The J gene is TRBJ2-5, the V gene TRBV6-5; no firm D call. Germline CDR1 and CDR2: MNHEY and SVGAGI. There are 14 residues in the CDR3. V was cut by 6 bases and J by 4 bases, with 15 bases left in between.

V and J are TRBV7-2 and TRBJ2-7; no firm D call. This CDR3 spans 15 amino acids. V shed 5 bases and J shed 4 bases, with 18 bases lying between them. CDR1 is SGHTA and CDR2 is FQGNSA in the germline V gene. Here the CDR3 reads CASSPTSSGWYEQYF. CDR3 nucleotides: TGTGCCAGCAGCCCCACGAGTTCTGGATGGTACGAGCAGTACTTC. Filled out from reference TRBV7-2 and TRBJ2-7, the complete variable domain reads GAGVSQSPSNKVTEKGKDVELRCDPISGHTALYWYRQSLGQGLEFLIYFQGNSAPDKSGLPSDRFSAERTGGSVSTLTIQRTQQEDSAVYLCASSPTSSGWYEQYFGPGTRLTVT.

This clonotype was recorded once. A much larger clone sits a single nucleotide away, making a read error possible. Because the CDR3 is missing its conserved closing phenylalanine or tryptophan, this is likely a read error. V is TRBV6-1 and J is TRBJ2-5, with TRBD2 as a possible D gene (5 bases). The CDR3 is made up of 14 amino acids. Germline CDR1 is MNHNS and CDR2 is SASEGT. V gave up 6 bases and J gave up 1 base, with 12 bases separating them. The DNA of the CDR3 is TGTGCCAGCAGCTACGGGGTGGTCCAAGAGACCCAGTACCTC. This codes for CASSYGVVQETQYL.